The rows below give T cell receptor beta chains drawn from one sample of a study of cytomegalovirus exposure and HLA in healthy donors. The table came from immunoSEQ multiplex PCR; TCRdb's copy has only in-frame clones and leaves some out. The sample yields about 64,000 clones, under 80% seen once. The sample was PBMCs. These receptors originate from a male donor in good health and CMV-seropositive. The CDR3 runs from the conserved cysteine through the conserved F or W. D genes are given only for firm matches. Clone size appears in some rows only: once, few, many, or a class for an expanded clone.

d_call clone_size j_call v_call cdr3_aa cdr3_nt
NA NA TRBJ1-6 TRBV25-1 CASSAGGKYGSYNSPLHF TGTGCCAGCAGTGCGGGGGGCAAGTATGGGTCCTATAATTCACCCCTCCACTTT
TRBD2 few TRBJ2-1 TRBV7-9 CASSPGKRGGVDEQFF TGTGCCAGCAGCCCTGGGAAGCGGGGGGGTGTGGATGAGCAGTTCTTC
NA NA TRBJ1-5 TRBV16 CASSLSPDNQPQHF TGTGCCAGCAGTCTGAGTCCCGATAATCAGCCCCAGCATTTT
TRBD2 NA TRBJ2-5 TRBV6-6 CASSYTSGAKTQYF TGTGCCAGCAGTTACACTAGCGGGGCCAAGACCCAGTACTTC
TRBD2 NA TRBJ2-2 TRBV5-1 CASSLVPSGNTGEPFF TGCGCCAGCAGCTTGGTCCCTAGCGGGAACACCGGGGAGCCGTTTTTT
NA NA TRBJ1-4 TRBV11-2 CASSLEGGWGEKLFF TGTGCCAGCAGCTTAGAGGGGGGTTGGGGTGAAAAACTGTTTTTT
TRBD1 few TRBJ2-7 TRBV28 CASTTGTGSYEQYF TGTGCCAGCACCACGGGGACAGGCTCCTACGAGCAGTACTTC
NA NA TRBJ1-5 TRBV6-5 CATATVSYQPQHF TGTGCCACTGCGACAGTTAGTTATCAGCCCCAGCATTTT
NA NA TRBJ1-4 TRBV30 CAWRVNRVSNEKLFF TGTGCCTGGAGAGTGAACAGGGTGTCAAATGAAAAACTGTTTTTT
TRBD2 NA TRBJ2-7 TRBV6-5 CASRKTSGAHYEQYF TGTGCCAGCAGGAAGACTAGCGGGGCCCATTACGAGCAGTACTTC
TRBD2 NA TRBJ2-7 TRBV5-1 CASSLGPGGTYEQYF TGCGCCAGCAGCTTAGGACCGGGGGGGACCTACGAGCAGTACTTC
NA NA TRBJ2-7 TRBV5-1 CASSLGVADIYEQYF TGCGCCAGCAGCTTGGGTGTAGCGGATATCTACGAGCAGTACTTC
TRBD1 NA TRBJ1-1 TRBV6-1 CASIDRDNTEAFF TGTGCCAGTATCGACAGGGATAACACTGAAGCTTTCTTT
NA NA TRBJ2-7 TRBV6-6 CASSYGSTYEQYF TGTGCCAGCAGTTACGGCAGTACCTACGAGCAGTACTTC
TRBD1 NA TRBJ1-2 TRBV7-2 CASSLMTGAYTF TGTGCCAGCAGCTTAATGACAGGGGCCTACACCTTC
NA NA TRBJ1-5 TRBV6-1 CASKGGGARDQPQHF TGTGCCAGCAAAGGAGGGGGGGCGCGGGATCAGCCCCAGCATTTT
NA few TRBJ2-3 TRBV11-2 CASSLYTDTQYF TGTGCCAGCAGCTTATATACTGATACGCAGTATTTT
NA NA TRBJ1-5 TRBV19 CASSGGAAEGNQPQHF TGTGCCAGTAGTGGGGGCGCGGCCGAGGGCAATCAGCCCCAGCATTTT
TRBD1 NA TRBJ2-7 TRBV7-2 CASSLARDSLRGQYF TGTGCCAGCAGCTTAGCCCGGGACAGCCTACGTGGGCAGTACTTC
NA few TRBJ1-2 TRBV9 CASNKDSDYGYTF TGTGCCAGCAACAAGGACAGCGACTATGGCTACACCTTC
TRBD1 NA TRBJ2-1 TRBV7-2 CASSARQGYNEQFF TGTGCCAGCAGCGCCCGACAGGGTTACAATGAGCAGTTCTTC
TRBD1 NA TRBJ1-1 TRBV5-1 CASSLAADRVSEAFF TGCGCCAGCAGCCTGGCGGCGGACAGGGTCAGTGAAGCTTTCTTT
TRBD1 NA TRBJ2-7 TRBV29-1 CSVVRDRGSYEQYF TGCAGCGTCGTTAGGGACAGGGGATCCTACGAGCAGTACTTC
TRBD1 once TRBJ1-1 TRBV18 CASSTGQMMNTEAFF TGTGCCAGCTCAACGGGACAGATGATGAACACTGAAGCTTTCTTT
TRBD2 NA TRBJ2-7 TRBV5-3 CARSAGTSGSASYEQYF TGTGCCAGAAGCGCCGGGACTAGCGGGAGTGCATCCTACGAGCAGTACTTC
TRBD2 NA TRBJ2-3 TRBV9 CASSVTSGGTDTQYF TGTGCCAGCAGCGTAACCAGCGGGGGTACAGATACGCAGTATTTT
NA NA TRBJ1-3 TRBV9 CASSVGLSSGNTIYF TGTGCCAGCAGCGTAGGTCTGAGCTCTGGAAACACCATATATTTT
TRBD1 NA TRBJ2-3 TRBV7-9 CASSLADRALDTQYF TGTGCCAGCAGCTTAGCGGACAGGGCCCTAGATACGCAGTATTTT
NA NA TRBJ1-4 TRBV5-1 CASSQQATSNEKLFF TGCGCCAGCAGCCAGCAGGCGACCAGTAATGAAAAACTGTTTTTT
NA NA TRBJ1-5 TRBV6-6 CASSLTGPNQPQHF TGTGCCAGCAGCTTAACAGGGCCGAATCAGCCCCAGCATTTT
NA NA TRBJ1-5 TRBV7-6 CASSSQGNQPQHF TGTGCCAGCAGCTCTCAGGGGAATCAGCCCCAGCATTTT
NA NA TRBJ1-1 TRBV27 CASSSLGRGGTEAFF TGTGCCAGCAGTTCCCTAGGTCGGGGGGGCACTGAAGCTTTCTTT
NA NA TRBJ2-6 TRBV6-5 CASSVSSGANVLTF TGTGCCAGCAGTGTTAGCTCTGGGGCCAACGTCCTGACTTTC
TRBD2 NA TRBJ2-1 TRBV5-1 CASGRAAYNEQFF TGCGCCAGCGGGAGGGCTGCCTACAATGAGCAGTTCTTC
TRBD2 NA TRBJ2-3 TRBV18 CASSMTSGDPQYF TGTGCCAGCTCAATGACTAGCGGGGACCCGCAGTATTTT
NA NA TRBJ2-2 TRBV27 CASSLSGAVGELFF TGTGCCAGCAGTTTATCAGGGGCGGTCGGGGAGCTGTTTTTT
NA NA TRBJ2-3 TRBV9 CASSVDGGLGTDTQYF TGTGCCAGCAGCGTAGACGGGGGGCTAGGGACAGATACGCAGTATTTT
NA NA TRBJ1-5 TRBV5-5 CASSFRDNQPQHF TGTGCCAGCAGCTTCAGGGACAATCAGCCCCAGCATTTT
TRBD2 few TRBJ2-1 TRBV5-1 CASSYIAGGSYNEQFF TGCGCCAGCAGCTACATAGCGGGAGGCTCCTACAATGAGCAGTTCTTC
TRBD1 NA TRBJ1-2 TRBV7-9 CASRPNRTGPTIYGYTF TGTGCCAGCAGACCCAATAGGACAGGGCCGACGATCTATGGCTACACCTTC
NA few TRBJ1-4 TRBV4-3 CASSPRVDEKLFF TGCGCCAGCAGCCCTCGGGTGGATGAAAAACTGTTTTTT
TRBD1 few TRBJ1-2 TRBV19 CASTSLGGGVLDYGYTF TGTGCCAGTACCTCACTCGGAGGGGGCGTCCTGGACTATGGCTACACCTTC
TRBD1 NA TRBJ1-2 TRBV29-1 CSVEAGGGYTF TGCAGCGTTGAGGCAGGGGGCGGCTACACCTTC
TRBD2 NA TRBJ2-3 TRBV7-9 CASSGEAGLDTDTQYF TGTGCCAGCAGCGGGGAAGCGGGATTGGACACAGATACGCAGTATTTT
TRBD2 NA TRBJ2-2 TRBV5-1 CASRLTSGTGELFF TGCGCCAGCAGATTGACTAGCGGCACCGGGGAGCTGTTTTTT
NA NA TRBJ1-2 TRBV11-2 CASSLVDTGSYGYTF TGTGCCAGCAGCTTAGTTGACACCGGGAGCTATGGCTACACCTTC
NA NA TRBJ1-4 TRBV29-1 CSVELETNEKLFF TGCAGCGTTGAACTGGAGACTAATGAAAAACTGTTTTTT
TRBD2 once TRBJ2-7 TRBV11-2 CASSFSGGTYEQYF TGTGCCAGCAGCTTTAGCGGGGGGACCTACGAGCAGTACTTC
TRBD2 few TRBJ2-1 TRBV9 CASSVELAGSYNEQFF TGTGCCAGCAGCGTAGAGCTAGCGGGATCCTACAATGAGCAGTTCTTC
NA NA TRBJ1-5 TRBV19 CASSSREVRQPQHF TGTGCCAGTAGTAGCAGGGAAGTAAGACAGCCCCAGCATTTT
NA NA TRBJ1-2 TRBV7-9 CASSLLGVLGSYGYTF TGTGCCAGCAGCTTACTCGGGGTTCTTGGCTCCTATGGCTACACCTTC
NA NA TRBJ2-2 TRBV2 CASSDGQNTGELFF TGTGCCAGCAGTGATGGACAAAACACCGGGGAGCTGTTTTTT
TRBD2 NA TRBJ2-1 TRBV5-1 CASSSLTSGLYNEQFF TGCGCCAGCAGCTCCCTAACTAGCGGACTTTACAATGAGCAGTTCTTC
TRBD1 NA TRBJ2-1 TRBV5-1 CASSIRTGGKDEQFF TGCGCCAGCAGCATCCGGACAGGGGGAAAGGATGAGCAGTTCTTC
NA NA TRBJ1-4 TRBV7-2 CASSLATDYNEKLFF TGTGCCAGCAGCTTAGCTACAGACTATAATGAAAAACTGTTTTTT
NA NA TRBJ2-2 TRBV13 CASSLGRQPGAGELFF TGTGCCAGCAGCTTAGGGCGACAGCCTGGGGCCGGGGAGCTGTTTTTT
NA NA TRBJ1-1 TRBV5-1 CASSLGPTENTEAFF TGCGCCAGCAGCTTGGGGCCCACAGAGAACACTGAAGCTTTCTTT
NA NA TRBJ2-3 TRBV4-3 CASSQGGVTDTQYF TGCGCCAGCAGCCAAGGGGGGGTGACAGATACGCAGTATTTT
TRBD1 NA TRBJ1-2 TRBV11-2 CASSLGQGRDYGYTF TGTGCCAGCAGCTTAGGACAGGGGAGGGACTATGGCTACACCTTC
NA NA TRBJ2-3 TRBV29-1 CSAGTGTKTDTQYF TGCAGCGCCGGCACCGGGACAAAGACAGATACGCAGTATTTT